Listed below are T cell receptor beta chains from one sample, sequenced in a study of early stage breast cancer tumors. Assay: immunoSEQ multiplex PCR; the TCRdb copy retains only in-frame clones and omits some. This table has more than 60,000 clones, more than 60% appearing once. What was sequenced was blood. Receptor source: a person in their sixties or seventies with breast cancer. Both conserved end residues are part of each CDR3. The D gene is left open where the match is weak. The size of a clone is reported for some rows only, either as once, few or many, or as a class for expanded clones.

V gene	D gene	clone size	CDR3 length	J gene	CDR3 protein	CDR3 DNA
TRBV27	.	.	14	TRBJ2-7	CASSFEPRGYEQYF	TGTGCCAGCAGTTTTGAACCGAGGGGCTACGAGCAGTACTTC
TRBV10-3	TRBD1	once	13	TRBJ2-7	CAISESRDSPQYF	TGTGCCATCAGTGAGTCCCGGGACAGTCCGCAGTACTTC
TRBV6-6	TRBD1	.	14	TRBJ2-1	CASSYRGRWDEQFF	TGTGCCAGCAGTTACAGGGGGCGATGGGATGAGCAGTTCTTC
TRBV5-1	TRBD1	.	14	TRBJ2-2	CASSRTGITGELFF	TGCGCCAGCAGCCGGACAGGCATAACCGGGGAGCTGTTTTTT
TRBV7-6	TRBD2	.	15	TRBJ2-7	CASSPGLAVPYEQYF	TGTGCCAGCAGCCCGGGACTAGCGGTCCCCTACGAGCAGTACTTC
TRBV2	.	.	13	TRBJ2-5	CASVPTSLETQYF	TGTGCCAGCGTGCCGACTAGTTTGGAGACCCAGTACTTC
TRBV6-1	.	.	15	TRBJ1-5	CASSDVPRAGQPQHF	TGTGCCAGCAGTGATGTGCCGAGGGCGGGTCAGCCCCAGCATTTT
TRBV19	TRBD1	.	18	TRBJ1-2	CASSMYWGQGAQDYGYTF	TGTGCCAGTAGTATGTACTGGGGACAGGGGGCGCAAGACTATGGCTACACCTTC
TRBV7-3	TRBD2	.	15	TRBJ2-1	CASSSEGTTNNEQFF	TGTGCCAGCAGCTCCGAGGGGACTACGAACAATGAGCAGTTCTTC
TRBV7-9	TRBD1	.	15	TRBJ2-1	CASSLYRDRDYEQFF	TGTGCCAGCAGCCTATACAGGGACAGGGACTATGAGCAGTTCTTC
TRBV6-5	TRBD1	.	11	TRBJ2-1	CAARQGEEQFF	TGTGCCGCTAGACAGGGCGAAGAGCAGTTCTTC
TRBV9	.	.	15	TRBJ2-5	CASSVDPGAGETQYF	TGTGCCAGCAGCGTGGATCCCGGGGCCGGGGAGACCCAGTACTTC
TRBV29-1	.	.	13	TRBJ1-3	CSVAPAAGNTIYF	TGCAGCGTTGCACCTGCCGCTGGAAACACCATATATTTT
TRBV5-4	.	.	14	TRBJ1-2	CASNARGRSYGYTF	TGTGCCAGCAACGCCCGGGGGCGAAGCTATGGCTACACCTTC
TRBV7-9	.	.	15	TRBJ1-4	CASSPPGTTNEKLFF	TGTGCCAGCAGCCCCCCCGGGACGACTAATGAAAAACTGTTTTTT
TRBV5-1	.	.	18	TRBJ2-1	CASSLAEWGLRSYNEQFF	TGCGCCAGCAGCTTGGCTGAGTGGGGGCTCCGCTCCTACAATGAGCAGTTCTTC
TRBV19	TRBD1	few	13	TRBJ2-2	CASTLTGIGELFF	TGTGCCAGTACCCTGACAGGGATCGGGGAGCTGTTTTTT
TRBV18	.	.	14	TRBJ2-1	CASSPPTGRNEQFF	TGTGCCAGCTCACCACCGACAGGCCGTAATGAGCAGTTCTTC
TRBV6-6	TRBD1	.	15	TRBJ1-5	CASSRPGQRNQPQHF	TGTGCCAGCAGCCGCCCGGGACAGCGCAATCAGCCCCAGCATTTT
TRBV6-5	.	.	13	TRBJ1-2	CASRMTDLYGYTF	TGTGCCAGCCGAATGACAGATCTCTATGGCTACACCTTC
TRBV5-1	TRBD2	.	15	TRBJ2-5	CASSLVAGGQETQYF	TGCGCCAGCAGCTTGGTGGCGGGAGGACAAGAGACCCAGTACTTC
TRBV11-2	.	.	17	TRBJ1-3	CASSLGPAGGLGNTIYF	TGTGCCAGCAGCTTAGGTCCAGCTGGGGGACTTGGAAACACCATATATTTT
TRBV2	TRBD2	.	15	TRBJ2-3	CASDPLAGGEGTQYF	TGTGCCAGCGACCCCCTAGCGGGAGGTGAGGGGACGCAGTATTTT
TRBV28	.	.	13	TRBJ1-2	CASSLSSGRGYTF	TGTGCCAGCAGTTTAAGCAGCGGGCGCGGCTACACCTTC
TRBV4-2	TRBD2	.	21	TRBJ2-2	CASSQDYPRTSGRWNTGELFF	TGTGCCAGCAGCCAAGATTATCCTCGGACTAGCGGGAGGTGGAACACCGGGGAGCTGTTTTTT
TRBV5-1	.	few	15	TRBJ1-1	CASSLSAQRNTEAFF	TGCGCCAGCAGCTTATCCGCACAGAGGAACACTGAAGCTTTCTTT
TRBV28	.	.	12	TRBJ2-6	CASIGGFNVLTF	TGTGCCAGCATCGGGGGTTTCAACGTCCTGACTTTC